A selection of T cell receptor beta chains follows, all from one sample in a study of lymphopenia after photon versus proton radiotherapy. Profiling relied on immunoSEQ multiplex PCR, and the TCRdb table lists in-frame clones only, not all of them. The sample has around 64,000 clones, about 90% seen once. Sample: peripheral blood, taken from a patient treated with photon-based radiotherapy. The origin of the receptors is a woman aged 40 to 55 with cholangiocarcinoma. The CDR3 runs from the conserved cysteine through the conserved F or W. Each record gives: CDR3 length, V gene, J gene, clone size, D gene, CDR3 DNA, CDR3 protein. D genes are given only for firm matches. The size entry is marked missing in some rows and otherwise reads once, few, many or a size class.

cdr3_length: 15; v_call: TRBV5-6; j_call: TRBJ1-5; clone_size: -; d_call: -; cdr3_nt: TGTGCCAGCAGCCCTCGGGGGTATAGCAATCAGCCCCAGCATTTT; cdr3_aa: CASSPRGYSNQPQHF
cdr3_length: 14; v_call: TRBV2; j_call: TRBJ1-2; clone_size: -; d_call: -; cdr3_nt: TGTGCCAGCAGTGAATTGGGCCCTAACTATGGCTACACCTTC; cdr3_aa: CASSELGPNYGYTF
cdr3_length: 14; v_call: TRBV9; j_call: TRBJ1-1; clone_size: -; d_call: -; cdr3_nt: TGTGCCAGCAGCCATCAACCGGTCGGTACTGAAGCTTTCTTT; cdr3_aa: CASSHQPVGTEAFF
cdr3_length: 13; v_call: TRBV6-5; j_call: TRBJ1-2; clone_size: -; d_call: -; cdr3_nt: TGTGCCAGCAGTTTAATGCAGAACTATGGCTACACCTTC; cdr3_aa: CASSLMQNYGYTF
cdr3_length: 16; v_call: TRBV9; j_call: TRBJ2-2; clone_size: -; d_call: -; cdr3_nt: TGTGCCAGCAGCGTAGATGGCCAGACCCTCACCGGGGAGCTGTTTTTT; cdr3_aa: CASSVDGQTLTGELFF
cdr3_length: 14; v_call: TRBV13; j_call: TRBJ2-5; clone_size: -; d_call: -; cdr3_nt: TGTGCCAGCAGCTTCCGAGGACAGCCGGAGACCCAGTACTTC; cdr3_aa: CASSFRGQPETQYF
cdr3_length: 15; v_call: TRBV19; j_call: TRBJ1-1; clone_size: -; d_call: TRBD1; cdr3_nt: TGTGCCAGTAGTGCTCGACAGGGGGCCAAAACTGAAGCTTTCTTT; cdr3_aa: CASSARQGAKTEAFF
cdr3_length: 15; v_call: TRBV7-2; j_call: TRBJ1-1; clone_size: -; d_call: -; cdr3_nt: TGTGCCAGCAGCGCGCATCGGGGGCAGAACACTGAAGCTTTCTTT; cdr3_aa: CASSAHRGQNTEAFF
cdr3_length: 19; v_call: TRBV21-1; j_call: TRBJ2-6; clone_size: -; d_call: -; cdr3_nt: TGTGCCAGCAGCAAAGAATCCGGGACACCTCGCTCTGGGGCCAACGTCCTGACTTTC; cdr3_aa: CASSKESGTPRSGANVLTF
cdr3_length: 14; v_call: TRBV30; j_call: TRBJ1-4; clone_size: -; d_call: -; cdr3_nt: TGTGCCTGGAGTGAAAAGTTTACTAATGAAAAACTGTTTTTT; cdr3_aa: CAWSEKFTNEKLFF
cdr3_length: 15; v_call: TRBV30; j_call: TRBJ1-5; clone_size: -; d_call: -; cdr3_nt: TGTGCCTCCAGCTCCGGGACACTAAATAATCAGCCCCAGCATTTT; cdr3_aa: CASSSGTLNNQPQHF
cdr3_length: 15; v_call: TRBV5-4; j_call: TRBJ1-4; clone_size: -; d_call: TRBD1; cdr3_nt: TGTGCCAGCAGTCTCAGGGGGCCCCTAAGGGAAAAACTGTTTTTT; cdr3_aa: CASSLRGPLREKLFF
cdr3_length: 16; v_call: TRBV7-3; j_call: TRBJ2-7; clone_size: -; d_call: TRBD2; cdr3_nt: TGTGCCAGCAGCTCGAGGACTAGCGGTAACTCCTACGAGCAGTACTTC; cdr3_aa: CASSSRTSGNSYEQYF
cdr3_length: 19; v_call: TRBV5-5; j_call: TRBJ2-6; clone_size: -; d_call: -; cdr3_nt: TGTGCCAGCAGCTTGGGGACCTGGACAGAGGCGACTGGGGCCAACGTCCTGACTTTC; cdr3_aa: CASSLGTWTEATGANVLTF
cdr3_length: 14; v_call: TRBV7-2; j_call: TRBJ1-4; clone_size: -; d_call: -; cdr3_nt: TGTGCCAGCAGCCCCACAGGGAGGGAAGAAAAACTGTTTTTT; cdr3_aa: CASSPTGREEKLFF
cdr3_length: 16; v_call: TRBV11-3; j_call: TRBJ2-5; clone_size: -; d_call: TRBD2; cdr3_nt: TGTGCCAGCAGCTCACCTAGCGGGAGAGGTGAAGAGACCCAGTACTTC; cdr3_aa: CASSSPSGRGEETQYF
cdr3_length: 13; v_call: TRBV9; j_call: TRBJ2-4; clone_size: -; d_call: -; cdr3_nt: TGTGCCAGCAGCGAAAGCACGGTCGGCATTCAGTACTTC; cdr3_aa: CASSESTVGIQYF
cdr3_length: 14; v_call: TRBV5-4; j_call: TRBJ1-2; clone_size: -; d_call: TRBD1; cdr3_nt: TGTGCCAGCAGCGGGGGACAGACCAACTATGGCTACACCTTC; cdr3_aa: CASSGGQTNYGYTF
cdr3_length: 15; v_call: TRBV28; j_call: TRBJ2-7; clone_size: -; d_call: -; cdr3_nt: TGTGCCAGCAGTGGGGGAGGGACACAAAGCTACGAGCAGTACTTC; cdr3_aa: CASSGGGTQSYEQYF
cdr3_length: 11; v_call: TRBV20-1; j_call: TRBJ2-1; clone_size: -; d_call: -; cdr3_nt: TGCAGTGCTAGAAAACTCGATGAGCAGTTCTTC; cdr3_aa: CSARKLDEQFF
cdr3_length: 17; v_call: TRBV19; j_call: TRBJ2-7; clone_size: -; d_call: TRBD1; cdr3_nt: TGTGCCAGTAGTATGGGGGCGGCCGGGACAGAACCCTACGAGCAGTACTTC; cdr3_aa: CASSMGAAGTEPYEQYF
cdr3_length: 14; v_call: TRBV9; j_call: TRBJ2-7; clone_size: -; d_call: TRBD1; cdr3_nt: TGTGCCAGCAGCGGACAGGGGTCGGCCTACGAGCAGTACTTC; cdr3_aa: CASSGQGSAYEQYF
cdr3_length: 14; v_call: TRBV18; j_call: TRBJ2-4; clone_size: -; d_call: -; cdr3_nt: TGTGCCAGCTCTGGCGGGGAGGCCAAAAACATTCAGTACTTC; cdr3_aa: CASSGGEAKNIQYF
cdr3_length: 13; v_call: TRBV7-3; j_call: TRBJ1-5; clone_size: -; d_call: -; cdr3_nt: TGTGCCAGCAGCTTACAGGCAAGTCAGCCCCAGCATTTT; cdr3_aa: CASSLQASQPQHF
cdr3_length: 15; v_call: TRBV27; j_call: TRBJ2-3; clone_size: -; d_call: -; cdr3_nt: TGTGCCAGCAGTTTATCCAGTGCTGGCACAGATACGCAGTATTTT; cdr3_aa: CASSLSSAGTDTQYF
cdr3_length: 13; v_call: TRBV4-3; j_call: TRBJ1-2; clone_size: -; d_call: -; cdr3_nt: TGCGCCAGCAGCCAAGATTTTGGGGCAGGCTACACCTTC; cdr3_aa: CASSQDFGAGYTF
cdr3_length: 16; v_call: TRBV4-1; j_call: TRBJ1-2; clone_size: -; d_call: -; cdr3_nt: TGCGCCAGCAGCCAACAATCGTCGGCCTCTAACTATGGCTACACCTTC; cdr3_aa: CASSQQSSASNYGYTF
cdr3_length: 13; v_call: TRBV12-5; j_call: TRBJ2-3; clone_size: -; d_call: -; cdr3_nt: TGTGCTAGTGGGCGGACTAGCACAGATACGCAGTATTTT; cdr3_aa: CASGRTSTDTQYF
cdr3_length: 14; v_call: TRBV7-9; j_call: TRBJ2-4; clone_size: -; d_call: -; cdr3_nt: TGTGCCAGCAGCCCGGGACGGGAGAAAAACATTCAGTACTTC; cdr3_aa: CASSPGREKNIQYF
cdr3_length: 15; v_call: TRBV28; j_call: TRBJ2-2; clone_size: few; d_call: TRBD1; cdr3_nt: TGTGCCAGCAGTGTAACAGGGGCGAACACCGGGGAGCTGTTTTTT; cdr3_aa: CASSVTGANTGELFF
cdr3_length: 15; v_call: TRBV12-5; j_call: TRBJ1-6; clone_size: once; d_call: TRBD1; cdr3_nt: TGTGCTAGTGGCCCCCGGGACAGGTGGAATTCACCCCTCCACTTT; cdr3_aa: CASGPRDRWNSPLHF
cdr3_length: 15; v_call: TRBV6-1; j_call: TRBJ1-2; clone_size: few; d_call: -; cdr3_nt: TGTGCCAGCAGTGAAGCGCTCACAGGTGCTAATGGCTACACCTTC; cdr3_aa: CASSEALTGANGYTF
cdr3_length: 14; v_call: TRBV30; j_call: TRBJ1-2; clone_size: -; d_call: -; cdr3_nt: TGTGCCTGGAGCGTCGTCCTGGGGACTAATGGCTACACCTTC; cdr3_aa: CAWSVVLGTNGYTF
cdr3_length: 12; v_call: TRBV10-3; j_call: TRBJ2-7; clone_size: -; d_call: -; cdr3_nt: TGTGCCAGTACCGGGGCAAGCTACGAGCAGTACTTC; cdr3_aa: CASTGASYEQYF
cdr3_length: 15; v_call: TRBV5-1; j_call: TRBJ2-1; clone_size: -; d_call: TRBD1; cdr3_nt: TGCGCCAGCAGCACCACGAGACAGGGGGGAAATGAGCAGTTCTTC; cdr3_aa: CASSTTRQGGNEQFF
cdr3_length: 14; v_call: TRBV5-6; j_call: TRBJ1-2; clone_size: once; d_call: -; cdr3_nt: TGTGCCAGCGTTCCTAAGGGAGTCACCAGGGGCTACACCTTC; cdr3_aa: CASVPKGVTRGYTF
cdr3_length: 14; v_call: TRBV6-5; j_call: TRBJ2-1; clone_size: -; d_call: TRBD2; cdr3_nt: TGTGCCAGCAGTTACCGGACTAGCGACAATGAGCAGTTCTTC; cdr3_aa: CASSYRTSDNEQFF
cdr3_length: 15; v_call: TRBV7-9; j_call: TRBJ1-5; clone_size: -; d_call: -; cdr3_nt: TGTGCCAGCAGCAAGGACGGACTTAGCAATCAGCCCCAGCATTTT; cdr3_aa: CASSKDGLSNQPQHF
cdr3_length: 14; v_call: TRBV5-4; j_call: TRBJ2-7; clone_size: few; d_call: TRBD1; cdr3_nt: TGTGCCAGCAGCCACGGGACAGGATCCTACGAGCAGTACTTC; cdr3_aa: CASSHGTGSYEQYF
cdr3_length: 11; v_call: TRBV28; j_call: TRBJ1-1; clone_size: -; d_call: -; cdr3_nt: TGTGCCAGCACTGGGGGGACTGAAGCTTTCTTT; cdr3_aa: CASTGGTEAFF
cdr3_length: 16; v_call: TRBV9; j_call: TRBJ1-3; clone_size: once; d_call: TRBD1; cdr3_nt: TGTGCCAGCAGCGCCGGGACAGGGGCTTCTGGAAACACCATATATTTT; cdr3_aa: CASSAGTGASGNTIYF
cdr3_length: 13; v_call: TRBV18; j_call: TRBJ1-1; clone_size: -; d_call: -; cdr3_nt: TGTGCCAGCTCACCCATGGAGAACACTGAAGCTTTCTTT; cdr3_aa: CASSPMENTEAFF
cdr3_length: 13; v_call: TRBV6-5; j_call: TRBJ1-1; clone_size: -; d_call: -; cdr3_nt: TGTGCCACCGGTATCCTTCAGAACACTGAAGCTTTCTTT; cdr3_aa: CATGILQNTEAFF
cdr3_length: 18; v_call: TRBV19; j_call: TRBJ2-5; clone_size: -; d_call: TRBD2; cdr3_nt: TGTGCCAGTAGTATAGGGACTAGCGGGAGTAACTTCCAAGAGACCCAGTACTTC; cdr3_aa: CASSIGTSGSNFQETQYF
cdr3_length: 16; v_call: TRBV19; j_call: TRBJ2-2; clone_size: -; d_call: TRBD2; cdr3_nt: TGTGCCAGTACCGCTCTGACTAGCGGGAGTCCCGGGGAGCTGTTTTTT; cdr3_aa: CASTALTSGSPGELFF
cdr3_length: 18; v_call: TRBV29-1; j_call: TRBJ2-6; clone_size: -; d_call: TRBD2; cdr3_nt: TGCAGCGTTGGGCATCCGGGACTAGCGGGAGCTGGGGCCAACGTCCTGACTTTC; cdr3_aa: CSVGHPGLAGAGANVLTF
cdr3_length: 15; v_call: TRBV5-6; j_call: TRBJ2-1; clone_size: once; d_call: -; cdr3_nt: TGTGCCAGCAGCTTGGAGGGGCTCTCCTACAATGAGCAGTTCTTC; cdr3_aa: CASSLEGLSYNEQFF
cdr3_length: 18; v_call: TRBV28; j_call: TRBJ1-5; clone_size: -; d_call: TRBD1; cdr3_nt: TGTGCCAGCAGCCTGGGACAGGGATGGGCATTAGGCAATCAGCCCCAGCATTTT; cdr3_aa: CASSLGQGWALGNQPQHF
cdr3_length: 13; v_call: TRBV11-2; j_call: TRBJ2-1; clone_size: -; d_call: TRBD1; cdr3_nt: TGTGCCAGCAGCCAGGACAGGGGAAATGAGCAGTTCTTC; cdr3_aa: CASSQDRGNEQFF
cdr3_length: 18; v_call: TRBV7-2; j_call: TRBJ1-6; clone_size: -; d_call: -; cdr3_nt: TGTGCCAGCAGCTTAGGACGGCGGGGGGCATCCTATAATTCACCCCTCCACTTT; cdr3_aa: CASSLGRRGASYNSPLHF
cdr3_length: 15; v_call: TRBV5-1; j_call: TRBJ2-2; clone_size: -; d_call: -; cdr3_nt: TGCGCCAGCAGCCCCGACGGGGTCAACACCGGGGAGCTGTTTTTT; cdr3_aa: CASSPDGVNTGELFF
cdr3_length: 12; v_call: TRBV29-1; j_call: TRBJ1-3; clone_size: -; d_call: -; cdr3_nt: TGTGCCACGGCGTCTGTAGGAAACACCATATATTTT; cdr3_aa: CATASVGNTIYF
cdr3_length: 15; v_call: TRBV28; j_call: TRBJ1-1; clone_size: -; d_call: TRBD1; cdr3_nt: TGTGCCAGCAGTTTAATCGGGACAGGGAGGACTGAAGCTTTCTTT; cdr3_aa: CASSLIGTGRTEAFF
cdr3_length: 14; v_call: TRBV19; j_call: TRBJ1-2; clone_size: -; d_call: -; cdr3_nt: TGTGCCAGTAGTATGGGAGGGCTGCGCTATGGCTACACCTTC; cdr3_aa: CASSMGGLRYGYTF
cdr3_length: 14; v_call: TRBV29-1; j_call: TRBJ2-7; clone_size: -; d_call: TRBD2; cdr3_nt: TGCAGCGTTGTGAGAAGCGGGATCTCCTACGAGCAGTACTTC; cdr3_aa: CSVVRSGISYEQYF